The 2 T cell receptor beta chains below all came from one sample that was sequenced in a study of blood T cell repertoires in COVID-19. Sequencing used immunoSEQ multiplex PCR; TCRdb keeps in-frame clones, though not all of them. The sample lists about 100,000 clones, about 87% occurring once. Sequencing used peripheral blood. The origin of the receptors is a man in his fifties or sixties with active or convalescent COVID-19.

V gene TRBV18 combines with J gene TRBJ1-2; tentatively, D is TRBD1 (5 bases). The CDR3 has 16 residues. CDR1 and CDR2 from the germline V gene are KGHSH and LQKENI. Trimming left V 5 bases short and J 2 bases short, with 18 bases between. This CDR3 is CASSSGAGGGNYGYTF. Here the CDR3 DNA reads TGTGCCAGCTCATCAGGAGCTGGGGGAGGGAACTATGGCTACACCTTC.

V is TRBV28 and J is TRBJ2-7, with D hard to call. V was cut by 3 bases and J by 7 bases, with 10 bases left in between. The CDR3 runs 12 residues. From germline, CDR1 is MDHEN and CDR2 SYDVKM. DNA for the CDR3: TGTGCCAGCAGTTTCTATCGTGCGGAGCAGTACTTC. It specifies CASSFYRAEQYF.